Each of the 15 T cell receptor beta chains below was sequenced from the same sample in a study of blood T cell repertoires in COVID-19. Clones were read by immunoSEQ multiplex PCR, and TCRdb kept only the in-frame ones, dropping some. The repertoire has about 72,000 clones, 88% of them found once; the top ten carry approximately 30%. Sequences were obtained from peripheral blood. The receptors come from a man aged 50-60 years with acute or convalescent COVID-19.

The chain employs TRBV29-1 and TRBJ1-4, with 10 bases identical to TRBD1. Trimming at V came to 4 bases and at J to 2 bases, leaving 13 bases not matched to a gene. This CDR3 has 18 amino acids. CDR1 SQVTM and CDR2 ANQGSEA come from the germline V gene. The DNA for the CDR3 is TGCAGCGTTGGAGGGACAGGGGCTCAAAAGGGTACTAATGAAAAACTGTTTTTT. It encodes CSVGGTGAQKGTNEKLFF.

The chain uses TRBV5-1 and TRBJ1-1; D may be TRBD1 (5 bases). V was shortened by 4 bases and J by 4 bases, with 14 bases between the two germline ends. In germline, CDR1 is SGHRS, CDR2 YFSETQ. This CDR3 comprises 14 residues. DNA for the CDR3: TGCGCCAGCAGCCAGACAGACTCGTCCACTGAAGCTTTCTTT. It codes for CASSQTDSSTEAFF.

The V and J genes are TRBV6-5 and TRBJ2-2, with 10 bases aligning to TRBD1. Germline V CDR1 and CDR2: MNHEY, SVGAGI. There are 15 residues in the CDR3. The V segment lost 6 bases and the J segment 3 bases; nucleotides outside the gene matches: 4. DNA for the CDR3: TGTGCCAGCAGAGGGACAGGGGTTTACACCGGGGAGCTGTTTTTT. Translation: CASRGTGVYTGELFF.

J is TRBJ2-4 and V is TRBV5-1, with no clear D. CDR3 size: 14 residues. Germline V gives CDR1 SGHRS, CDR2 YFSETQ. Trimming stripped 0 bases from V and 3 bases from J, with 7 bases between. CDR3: CASSLGESKNIQYF. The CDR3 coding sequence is TGCGCCAGCAGCTTGGGAGAGAGCAAAAACATTCAGTACTTC. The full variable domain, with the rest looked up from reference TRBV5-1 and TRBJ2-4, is KAGVTQTPRYLIKTRGQQVTLSCSPISGHRSVSWYQQTPGQGLQFLFEYFSETQRNKGNFPGRFSGRQFSNSRSEMNVSTLELGDSALYLCASSLGESKNIQYFGAGTRLSVL.

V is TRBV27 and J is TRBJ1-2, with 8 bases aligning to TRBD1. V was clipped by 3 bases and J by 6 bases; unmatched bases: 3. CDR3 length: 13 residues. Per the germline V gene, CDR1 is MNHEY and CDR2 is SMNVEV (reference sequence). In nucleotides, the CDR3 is TGTGCCAGCAGTTTTCGACAGGGGCATGGCTACACCTTC. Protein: CASSFRQGHGYTF.

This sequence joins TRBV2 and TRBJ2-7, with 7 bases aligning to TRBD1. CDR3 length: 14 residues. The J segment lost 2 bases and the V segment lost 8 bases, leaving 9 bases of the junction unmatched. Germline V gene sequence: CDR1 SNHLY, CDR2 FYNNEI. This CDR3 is CASAPTGSAYEQYF. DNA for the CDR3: TGTGCCAGCGCGCCGACAGGGTCGGCCTACGAGCAGTACTTC.

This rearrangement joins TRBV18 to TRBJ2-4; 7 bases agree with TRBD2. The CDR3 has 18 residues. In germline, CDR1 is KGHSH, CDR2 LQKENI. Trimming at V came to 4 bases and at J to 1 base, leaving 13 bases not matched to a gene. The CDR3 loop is CASSRPSGDFAAKNIQYF. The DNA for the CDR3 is TGTGCCAGCTCACGGCCAAGCGGGGACTTCGCGGCCAAAAACATTCAGTACTTC.

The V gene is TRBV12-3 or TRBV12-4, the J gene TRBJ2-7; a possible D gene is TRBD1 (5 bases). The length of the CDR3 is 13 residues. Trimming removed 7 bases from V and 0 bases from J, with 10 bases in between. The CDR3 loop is CASKRTPSYEQYF. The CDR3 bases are TGTGCCAGCAAAAGGACACCCTCCTACGAGCAGTACTTC.

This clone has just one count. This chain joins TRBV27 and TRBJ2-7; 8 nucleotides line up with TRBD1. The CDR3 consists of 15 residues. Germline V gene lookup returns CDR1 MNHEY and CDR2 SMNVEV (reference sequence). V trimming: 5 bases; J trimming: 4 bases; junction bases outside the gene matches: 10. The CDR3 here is CASSPTTGVGYEQYF. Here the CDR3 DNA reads TGTGCCAGCAGTCCAACGACAGGGGTCGGGTACGAGCAGTACTTC.

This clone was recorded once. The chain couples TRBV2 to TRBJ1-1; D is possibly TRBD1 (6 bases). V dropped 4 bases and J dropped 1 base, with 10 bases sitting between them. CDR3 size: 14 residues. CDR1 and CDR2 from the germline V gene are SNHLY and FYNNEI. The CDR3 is CASSVQGTNTEAFF. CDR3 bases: TGTGCCAGCAGTGTCCAGGGGACGAACACTGAAGCTTTCTTT.

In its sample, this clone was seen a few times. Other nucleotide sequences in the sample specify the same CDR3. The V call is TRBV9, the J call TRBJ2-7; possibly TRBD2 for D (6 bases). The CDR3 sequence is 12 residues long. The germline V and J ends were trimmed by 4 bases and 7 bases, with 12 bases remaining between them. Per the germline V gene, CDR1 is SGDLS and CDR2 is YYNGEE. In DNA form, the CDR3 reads TGTGCCAGCAGCCCCGAAGGGAGGGAGCAGTACTTC. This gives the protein CASSPEGREQYF.

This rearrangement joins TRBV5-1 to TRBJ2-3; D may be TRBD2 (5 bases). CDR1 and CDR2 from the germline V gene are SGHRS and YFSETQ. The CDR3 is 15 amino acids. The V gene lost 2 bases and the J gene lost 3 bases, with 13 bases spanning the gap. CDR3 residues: CASSFGIEGTDTQYF. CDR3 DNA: TGCGCCAGCAGCTTCGGGATTGAGGGAACAGATACGCAGTATTTT.

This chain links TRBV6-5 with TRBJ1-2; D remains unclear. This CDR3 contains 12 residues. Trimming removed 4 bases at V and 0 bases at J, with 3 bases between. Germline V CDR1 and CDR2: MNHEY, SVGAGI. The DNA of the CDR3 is TGTGCCAGCAGTTCCTCTAACTATGGCTACACCTTC. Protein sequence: CASSSSNYGYTF.

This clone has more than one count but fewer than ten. CDR3 DNA sequence: TGTGCCAGCAGCTTTAGAGGGGGGGAACAAGTGATTTACAATGAGCAGTTCTTC. This codes for CASSFRGGEQVIYNEQFF. The chain combines TRBV7-8 with TRBJ2-1; tentative D call: TRBD2 (7 bases). The germline CDR1 and CDR2 sequences are SGHVS and FQNEAQ. Trimming removed 3 bases at V and 4 bases at J, with 22 bases between. CDR3 length: 18 amino acids.

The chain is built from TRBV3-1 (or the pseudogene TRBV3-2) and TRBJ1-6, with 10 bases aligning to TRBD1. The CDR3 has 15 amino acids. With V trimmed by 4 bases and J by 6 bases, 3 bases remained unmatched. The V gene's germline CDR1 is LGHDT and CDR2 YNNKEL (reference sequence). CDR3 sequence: CASSPGDRGNSPLHF. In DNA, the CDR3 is TGTGCCAGCAGCCCCGGGGACAGGGGTAATTCACCCCTCCACTTT.